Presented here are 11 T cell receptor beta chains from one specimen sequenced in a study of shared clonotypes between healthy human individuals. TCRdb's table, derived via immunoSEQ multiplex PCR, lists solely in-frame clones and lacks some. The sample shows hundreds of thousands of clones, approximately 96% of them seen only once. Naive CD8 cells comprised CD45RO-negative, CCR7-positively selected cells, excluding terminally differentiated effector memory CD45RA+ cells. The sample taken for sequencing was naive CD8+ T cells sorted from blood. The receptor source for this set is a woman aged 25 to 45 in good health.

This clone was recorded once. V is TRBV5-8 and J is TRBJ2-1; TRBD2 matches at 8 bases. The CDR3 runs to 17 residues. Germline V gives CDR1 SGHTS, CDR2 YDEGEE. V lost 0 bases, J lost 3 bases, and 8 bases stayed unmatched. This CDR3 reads CASSLGDAGGIYNEQFF. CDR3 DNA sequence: TGTGCCAGCAGCTTGGGAGACGCGGGAGGCATCTACAATGAGCAGTTCTTC.

The CDR3 here is CASSSGTEYNSPLHF. The CDR3 bases are TGTGCCAGTAGTTCCGGGACAGAGTATAATTCACCCCTCCACTTT. The chain combines TRBV19 with TRBJ1-6; 7 bases agree with TRBD1. This CDR3 is built from 15 residues. CDR1 and CDR2 from the germline V gene are LNHDA and SQIVND (reference sequence). J gave up 4 bases and V 5 bases, and 5 bases lay outside the gene matches.

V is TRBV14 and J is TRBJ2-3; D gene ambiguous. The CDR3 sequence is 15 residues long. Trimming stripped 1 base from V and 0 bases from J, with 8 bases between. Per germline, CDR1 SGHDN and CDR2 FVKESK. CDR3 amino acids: CASSQVHASTDTQYF. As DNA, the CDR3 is TGTGCCAGCAGCCAAGTTCACGCAAGCACAGATACGCAGTATTTT.

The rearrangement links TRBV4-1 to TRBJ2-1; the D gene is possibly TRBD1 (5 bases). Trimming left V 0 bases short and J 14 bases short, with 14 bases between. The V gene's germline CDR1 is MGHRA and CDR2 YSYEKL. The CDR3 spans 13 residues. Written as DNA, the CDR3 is TGCGCCAGCAGCCAAGATCCGACAGCCGTCAAGTTCTTC. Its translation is CASSQDPTAVKFF.

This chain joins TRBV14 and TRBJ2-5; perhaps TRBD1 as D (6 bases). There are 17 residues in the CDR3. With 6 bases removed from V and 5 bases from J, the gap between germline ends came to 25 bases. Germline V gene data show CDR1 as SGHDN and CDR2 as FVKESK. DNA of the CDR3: TGTGCCAGCAGTCCCGGGACAAACCCTGAGGGAGCGGAGACCCAGTACTTC. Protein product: CASSPGTNPEGAETQYF. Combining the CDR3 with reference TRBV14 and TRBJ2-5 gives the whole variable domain EAGVTQFPSHSVIEKGQTVTLRCDPISGHDNLYWYRRVMGKEIKFLLHFVKESKQDESGMPNNRFLAERTGGTYSTLKVQPAELEDSGVYFCASSPGTNPEGAETQYFGPGTRLLVL.

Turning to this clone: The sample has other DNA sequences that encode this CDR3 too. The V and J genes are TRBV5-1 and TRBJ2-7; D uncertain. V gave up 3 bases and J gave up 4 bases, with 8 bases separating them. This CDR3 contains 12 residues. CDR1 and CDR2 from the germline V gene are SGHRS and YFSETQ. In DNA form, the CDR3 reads TGCGCCAGCAGCTCCGACCGGTACGAGCAGTACTTC. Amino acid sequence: CASSSDRYEQYF.

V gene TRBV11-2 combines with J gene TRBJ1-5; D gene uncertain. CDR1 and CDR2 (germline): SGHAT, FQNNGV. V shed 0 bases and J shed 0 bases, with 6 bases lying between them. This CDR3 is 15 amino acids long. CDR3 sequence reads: CASSLDLSSNQPQHF. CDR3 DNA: TGTGCCAGCAGCTTAGATCTGAGTAGCAATCAGCCCCAGCATTTT.

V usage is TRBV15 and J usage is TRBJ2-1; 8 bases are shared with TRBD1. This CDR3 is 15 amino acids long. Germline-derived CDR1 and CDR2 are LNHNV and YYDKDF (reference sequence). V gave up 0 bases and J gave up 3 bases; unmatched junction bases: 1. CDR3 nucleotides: TGTGCCACCAGCAGAGAAACAGGGGGCTACAATGAGCAGTTCTTC. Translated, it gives CATSRETGGYNEQFF.

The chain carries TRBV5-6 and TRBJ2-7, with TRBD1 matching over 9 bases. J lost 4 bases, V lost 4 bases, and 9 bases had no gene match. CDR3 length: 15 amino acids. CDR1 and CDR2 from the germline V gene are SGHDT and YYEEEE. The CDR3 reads CASSPTGTGIYEQYF. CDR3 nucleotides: TGTGCCAGCAGCCCAACCGGGACAGGGATTTACGAGCAGTACTTC.

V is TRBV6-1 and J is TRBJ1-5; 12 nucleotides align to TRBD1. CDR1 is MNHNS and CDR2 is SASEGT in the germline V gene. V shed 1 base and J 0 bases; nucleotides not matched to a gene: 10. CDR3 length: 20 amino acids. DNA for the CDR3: TGTGCCAGCAGTGAAGGGGACAGGGGGCTGGGGTTACATAGCAATCAGCCCCAGCATTTT. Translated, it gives CASSEGDRGLGLHSNQPQHF.

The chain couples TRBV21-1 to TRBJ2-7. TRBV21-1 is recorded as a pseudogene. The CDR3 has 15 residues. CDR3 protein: CASSKVDGFSYEQYF. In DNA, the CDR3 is TGTGCCAGCAGCAAAGTTGACGGCTTCTCCTACGAGCAGTACTTC.